The present T cell receptor beta chain was sequenced within a study of blood T cell repertoires in COVID-19. Study-wide background: Samples of COVID-19 (acute and convalescent) were obtained from the United States, Italy and Spain. In each case, the material was cDNA or gDNA derived from T cells, B-cell-depleted T cells, or PBMCs.

V gave up 6 bases and J gave up 2 bases; unmatched junction bases: 6. Germline V CDR1 and CDR2: SGHRS, YFSETQ. The length of the CDR3 is 14 residues. Per the original methods: For nucleated cells, counts were estimated from reference gene primer amplification. Clones were read by immunoSEQ multiplex PCR, and TCRdb kept only the in-frame ones, dropping some. From that table come the V and J calls and clone size; the DNA was used to work out D and trimming. The sample lists 120,000 or so clones; around 91% were seen once. This rearrangement joins TRBV5-1 to TRBJ2-7, with 9 bases that match TRBD1. Sequencing was done on a sample of peripheral blood. The origin of this receptor is a woman aged 55-75 years with COVID-19, enrolled during active disease. The CDR3 region has the DNA TGCGCCAGCACCAGGACAGGGGCAACCTACGAGCAGTACTTC. Translation: CASTRTGATYEQYF. Looking up the rest from reference TRBV5-1 and TRBJ2-7 gives the full variable domain: KAGVTQTPRYLIKTRGQQVTLSCSPISGHRSVSWYQQTPGQGLQFLFEYFSETQRNKGNFPGRFSGRQFSNSRSEMNVSTLELGDSALYLCASTRTGATYEQYFGPGTRLTVT.